The TCR beta chain described here comes from a study of CD8+CD57+ T cells in acquired aplastic anemia. The wider study: Mean yield of DNA from sorted CD4+ and CD8+ cells was roughly 3.4 ug.

Those patients picked for sequencing had displayed CD8+CD57+ cell expansion on flow cytometry. Severe acquired aplastic anemia was present in all patients. At blood sampling, none of the patients had yet received therapy. Trimming pared 8 bases from V and 0 bases from J, leaving 18 bases between. CDR1 SGHDT and CDR2 YYEEEE come from the germline V gene. This CDR3 is built from 16 residues. Profiling of TCR beta VDJ combinations and CDR3 sequences used genomic DNA as template. TCRdb reanalysed the reads using MiXCR and keeps one entry per CDR3 protein. The table has 200,000 to 300,000 distinct CDR3 sequences, approximately 45% seen once. A word on this clonotype: Just one base apart from a much larger clone, this may be a read error.

The clonotype comes from a human donor with aplastic anemia. The sequenced sample consisted of sorted CD4+, CD8+, or CD8+CD57+ T cells (not recorded which) from PBMCs. The gene calls are TRBV5-6 and TRBJ2-1; D gene unclear. CDR3 region: CARSEHARSSYNEQFF. The CDR3 bases are TGTGCCAGGAGCGAGCACGCAAGAAGCTCCTACAATGAGCAGTTCTTC.